The TCR beta chain under discussion was sequenced for a study of metastatic and nonmetastatic thyroid tumors (dated by TCRdb to about 2020). About the full investigation: For patients with malignant and with benign thyroid disease, the researchers compared repertoires between peripheral blood samples and tumor or nodule tissue samples.

According to the germline V gene, CDR1 reads MNHEY and CDR2 reads SVGEGT. Trimming at the junction amounts to 6 bases on V and 3 bases on J, and the germline ends lie 11 bases apart. From the cysteine up to the phenylalanine, the CDR3 has a length of 13 residues. The DNA shown is the 39-base CDR3, in frame from base 1. None of the patients had been given any treatment before thyroid surgery. The study retrospectively analysed patient clinical samples collected from about 2012 to 2018 using T-cell receptor beta sequencing. What the authors observed across the whole study: TCR beta diversity was reported as significantly higher in malignant tumors than in benign nodules, in both blood and tumor samples.

This clone is classified as medium-sized (0.01 to 0.1%). Its antigen specificity is not known. The input lacks base qualities; no much larger clone sits a single base away. Library construction relied on PCR. The listed sequencing device is Illumina HiSeq 4000. The TCR beta-chain CDR3 region of each patient was profiled by high-throughput sequencing. The authors' analysis ran thus. Drawing on CDR3 differences between clinicopathological groups, the researchers built a classifier meant to tell apart patients with distant-metastatic papillary thyroid cancer. The Shannon index was used to measure repertoire diversity, and the Morisita-Horn index was used to measure how similar tumor and blood repertoires were. The raw public data were reprocessed by TCRdb itself: fastp quality trimming at Q25, MiXCR clonotype calling, in-frame beta chains only. Clone size and V and J calls follow TCRdb, not the original study. This sample comprises around 13,000 clones, 9.5% to 13% of them detected only once. Together, the top ten hold 30% to 35% of the sample.

This clonotype originated in a female donor with papillary thyroid cancer or a benign thyroid nodule (not recorded which). Some clones in this sample may be carry-over from other donors' samples. Recombination connected TRBV6-2 or TRBV6-3 to TRBJ1-1; a weak D assignment points to TRBD1 (5 bases agree). The sequencing sample was made of blood. At the DNA level, the sequence is TGTGCCAGCAGCTCCCAGGGAGACACTGAAGCTTTCTTT. Its coded protein is CASSSQGDTEAFF.